This passage covers 6 T cell receptor beta chains from one sample sequenced in a study of CD8 T cells in ankylosing spondylitis. TCRdb passed the 5' RACE reads through MiXCR, listing each CDR3 protein once. Altogether a few hundred thousand distinct CDR3 sequences are present, around 21% being singletons, with the ten largest covering 3.5%. Sequenced sample: blood, either unsorted or a sorted T cell fraction (not recorded which). The receptors shown here come from a female donor with ankylosing spondylitis or in good health (not recorded which).

The table lists this clonotype with a few counts. CDR3 protein: CAISSRTEGSVSSPLHF. The CDR3 nucleotides read TGTGCCATCAGTTCCAGGACTGAGGGATCTGTATCTTCACCCCTCCACTTT. The rearrangement joins TRBV10-3 to TRBJ1-6; D is ambiguous. Germline CDR1 and CDR2: ENHRY and SYGVKD. There are 17 residues in the CDR3. Trimming pared 5 bases from V and 9 bases from J, leaving 23 bases between.

The V gene is TRBV7-2, the J gene TRBJ2-2; D remains ambiguous. This CDR3 spans 15 amino acids. Germline CDR1 SGHTA, CDR2 FQGNSA. With 6 bases removed from V and 8 bases from J, the gap between germline ends came to 19 bases. DNA of the CDR3: TGTGCCAGCAGATTAAACCATGGACCCTTAGGGGAGCTGTTTTTT. Protein: CASRLNHGPLGELFF.

V is TRBV27 and J is TRBJ2-7; 10 bases are shared with TRBD2. CDR1 MNHEY and CDR2 SMNVEV come from the germline V gene (reference sequence). Losses at the gene ends were 4 bases for V and 9 bases for J; bases not matched to a gene: 15. CDR3 length: 16 residues. The chain's CDR3 is CASSSRLLAGVVRQYF. The CDR3 DNA sequence: TGTGCCAGCAGTTCGCGACTCCTAGCGGGAGTGGTTCGGCAGTACTTC.

The V call is TRBV20-1, the J call TRBJ2-5, with D maybe TRBD2 (6 bases). CDR3 length equals 17 residues. Trimming removed 2 bases from V and 3 bases from J, with 22 bases in between. Germline V gene data show CDR1 as DFQATT and CDR2 as SNEGSKA (reference sequence). The CDR3 sequence is CSARPFAGFLSKETQYF. CDR3 DNA: TGCAGTGCTAGACCTTTTGCGGGATTTCTCTCGAAAGAGACCCAGTACTTC.

V usage is TRBV6-2 or TRBV6-3 and J usage is TRBJ1-1; no reliable D call. Germline values: CDR1 MNHEY, CDR2 SVGEGT. The CDR3 spans 13 residues. V was trimmed by 0 bases and J by 7 bases, leaving 9 bases between them. Written as DNA, the CDR3 is TGTGCCAGCAGTTACTCACGGGATAATGAAGCTTTCTTT. It encodes CASSYSRDNEAFF.

This clonotype was seen repeatedly, ten times or more. The chain has TRBV12-3 or TRBV12-4 and TRBJ2-1; D may be TRBD2 (6 bases). The length of the CDR3 is 16 residues. Trimming cost V 2 bases and J 5 bases, with 16 bases left between them. Here the CDR3 DNA reads TGTGCCAGCAGTTTACCCCGGACTAAGAACCACAATGAGCAGTTCTTC. Its translation: CASSLPRTKNHNEQFF.